This TCR beta chain is from a study of early T cells in non-severe SARS-CoV-2 infection. Study as a whole: Sequencing input comprised bulk RNA from unsorted whole blood; chain pairing was not available. Whole-study results and caveats: VDJdb matches were skewed toward anti-spike CD8 T cell responses.

MiXCR, applied by TCRdb to the 5' RACE reads, yields one record per CDR3 protein. Here the sample spans tens of thousands of distinct CDR3 sequences, approximately 5.9% being singletons. CDR1 and CDR2 from the germline V gene are SQVTM and ANQGSEA. This CDR3 region has 11 residues. V was pared by 7 bases and J by 5 bases, with 11 bases between. This clonotype was seen repeatedly, ten times or more. The antigen remains unidentified. The chain couples TRBV29-1 to TRBJ1-2; D call uncertain. Input material: whole blood. The clonotype was recovered from an adult who was a healthcare worker with PCR-confirmed SARS-CoV-2 infection or an uninfected control (not recorded which). The DNA for the CDR3 is TGCAGCGGGGAGGGAGGATATGGCTACACCTTC. Translating it yields CSGEGGYGYTF.